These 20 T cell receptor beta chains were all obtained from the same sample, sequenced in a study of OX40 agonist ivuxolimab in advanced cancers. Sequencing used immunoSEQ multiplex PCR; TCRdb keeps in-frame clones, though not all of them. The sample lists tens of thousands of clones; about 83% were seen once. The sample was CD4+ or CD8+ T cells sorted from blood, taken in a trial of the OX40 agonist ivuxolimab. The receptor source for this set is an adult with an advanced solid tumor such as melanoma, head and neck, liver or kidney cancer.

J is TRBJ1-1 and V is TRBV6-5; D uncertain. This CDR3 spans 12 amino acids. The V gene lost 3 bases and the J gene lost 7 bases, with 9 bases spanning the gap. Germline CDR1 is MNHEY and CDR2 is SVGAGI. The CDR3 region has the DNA TGTGCCAGCAGTTATGGAGGATTTGAAGCTTTCTTT. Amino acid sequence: CASSYGGFEAFF.

CDR3 coding DNA: TGTGCCGCTGGACTTCCCGGACTAGCGGGAGGAGCTGGGTACGAGCAGTACTTC. Translating it yields CAAGLPGLAGGAGYEQYF. The J gene is TRBJ2-7, the V gene TRBV10-3, with 14 bases that match TRBD2. After removal of 11 bases from V and 4 bases from J, the junction contained 19 bases not matched to a gene. Germline CDR1 is ENHRY and CDR2 is SYGVKD. The CDR3 extends over 18 amino acids.

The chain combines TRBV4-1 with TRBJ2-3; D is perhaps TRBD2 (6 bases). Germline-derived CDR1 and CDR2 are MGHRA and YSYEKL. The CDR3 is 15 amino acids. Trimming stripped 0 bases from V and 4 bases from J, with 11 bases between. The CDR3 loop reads CASSQDLTGADTQYF. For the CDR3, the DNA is TGCGCCAGCAGCCAAGATTTAACGGGAGCAGATACGCAGTATTTT.

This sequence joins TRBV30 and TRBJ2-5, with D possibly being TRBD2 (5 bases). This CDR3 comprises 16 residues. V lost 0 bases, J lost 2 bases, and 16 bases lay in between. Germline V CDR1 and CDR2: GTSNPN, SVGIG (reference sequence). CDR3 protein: CAWSVLTRTLQETQYF. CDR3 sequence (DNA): TGTGCCTGGAGTGTACTTACCCGGACTTTACAAGAGACCCAGTACTTC.

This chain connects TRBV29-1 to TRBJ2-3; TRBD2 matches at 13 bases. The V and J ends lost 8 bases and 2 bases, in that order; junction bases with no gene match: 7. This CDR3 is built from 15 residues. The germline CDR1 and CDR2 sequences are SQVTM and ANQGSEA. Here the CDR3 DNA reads TGCAGCCTTGTTGGGACTAGCGGGGTCACAGATACGCAGTATTTT. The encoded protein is CSLVGTSGVTDTQYF.

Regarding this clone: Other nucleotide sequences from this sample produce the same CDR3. Written as DNA, the CDR3 is TGCGCCAGCAGCTTGGACGGAGCTGGGGCCAACGTCCTGACTTTC. It is translated as CASSLDGAGANVLTF. The rearrangement links TRBV5-1 to TRBJ2-6; no clear D gene. Germline assignment: CDR1 SGHRS and CDR2 YFSETQ. This CDR3 has 15 amino acids. Trimming cost V 0 bases and J 2 bases, with 6 bases left between them.

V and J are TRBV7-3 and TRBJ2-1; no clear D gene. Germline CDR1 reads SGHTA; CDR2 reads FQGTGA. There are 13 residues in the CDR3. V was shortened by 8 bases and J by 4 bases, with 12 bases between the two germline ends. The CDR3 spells CASGARPYNEQFF. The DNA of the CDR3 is TGTGCCAGCGGAGCGCGCCCTTACAATGAGCAGTTCTTC.

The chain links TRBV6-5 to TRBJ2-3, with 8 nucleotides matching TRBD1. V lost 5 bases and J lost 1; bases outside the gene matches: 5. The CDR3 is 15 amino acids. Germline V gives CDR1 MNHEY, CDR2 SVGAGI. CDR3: CASSQVQGGTDTQYF. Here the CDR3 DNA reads TGTGCCAGCAGTCAGGTACAGGGGGGCACAGATACGCAGTATTTT.

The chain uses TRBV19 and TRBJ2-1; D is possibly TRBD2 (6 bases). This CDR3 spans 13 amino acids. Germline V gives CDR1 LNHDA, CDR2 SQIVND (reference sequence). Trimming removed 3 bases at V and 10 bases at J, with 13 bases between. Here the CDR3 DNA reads TGTGCCAGTAGTATGGCCCAGGCGGGGGAGCAGTTCTTC. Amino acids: CASSMAQAGEQFF.

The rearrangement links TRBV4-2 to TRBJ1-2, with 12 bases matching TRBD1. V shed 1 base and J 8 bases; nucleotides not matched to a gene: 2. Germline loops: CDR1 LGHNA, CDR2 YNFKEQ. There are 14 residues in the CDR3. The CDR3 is CASSQGGQGAGYTF. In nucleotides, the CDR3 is TGTGCCAGCAGCCAAGGGGGACAGGGGGCAGGCTACACCTTC.

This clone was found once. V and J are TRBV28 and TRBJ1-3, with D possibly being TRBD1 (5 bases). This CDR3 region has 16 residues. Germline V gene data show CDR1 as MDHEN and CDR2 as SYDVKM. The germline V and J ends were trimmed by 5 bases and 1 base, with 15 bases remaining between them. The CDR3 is CASSPGGVRSGNTIYF. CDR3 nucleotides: TGTGCCAGCAGTCCCGGGGGGGTGAGATCTGGAAACACCATATATTTT.

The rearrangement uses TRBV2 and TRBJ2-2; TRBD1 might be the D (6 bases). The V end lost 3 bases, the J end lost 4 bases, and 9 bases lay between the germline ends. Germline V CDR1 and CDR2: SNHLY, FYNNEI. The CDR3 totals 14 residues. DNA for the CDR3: TGTGCCAGCAGTGATATCAGGGGCACCGGGGAGCTGTTTTTT. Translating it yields CASSDIRGTGELFF.

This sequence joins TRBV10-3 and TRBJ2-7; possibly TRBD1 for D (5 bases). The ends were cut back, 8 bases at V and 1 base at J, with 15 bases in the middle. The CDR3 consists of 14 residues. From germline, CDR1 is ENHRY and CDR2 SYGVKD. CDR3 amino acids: CAISQDSLSYEQYF. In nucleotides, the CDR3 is TGTGCCATCTCCCAAGACAGTCTATCCTACGAGCAGTACTTC.

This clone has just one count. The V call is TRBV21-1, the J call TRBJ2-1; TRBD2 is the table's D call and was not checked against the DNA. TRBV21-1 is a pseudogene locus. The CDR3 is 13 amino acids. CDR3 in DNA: TGTGCCAGCATGGGACTCCTATACAATGAGCAGTTCTTC. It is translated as CASMGLLYNEQFF.

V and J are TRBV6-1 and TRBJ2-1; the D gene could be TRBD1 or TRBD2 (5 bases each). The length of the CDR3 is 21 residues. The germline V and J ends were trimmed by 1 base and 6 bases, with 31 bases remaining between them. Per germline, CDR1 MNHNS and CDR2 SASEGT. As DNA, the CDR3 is TGTGCCAGCAGTGAAGAGGGTCCGGGACGAATTTTCCCCAGCAGTATCAATGAGCAGTTCTTC. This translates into CASSEEGPGRIFPSSINEQFF.

The CDR3 region has the DNA TGTGCCAGCAGTGCCCCTGGGTCGGGACTAGGTTTGCTTGTGCAGTTCTTC. Its translation: CASSAPGSGLGLLVQFF. The V call is TRBV27, the J call TRBJ2-1; TRBD2 agrees at 8 bases. Germline loops: CDR1 MNHEY, CDR2 SMNVEV (reference sequence). V shed 5 bases, J shed 12 bases, and the junction held 21 bases outside the gene matches. This CDR3 has 17 residues.

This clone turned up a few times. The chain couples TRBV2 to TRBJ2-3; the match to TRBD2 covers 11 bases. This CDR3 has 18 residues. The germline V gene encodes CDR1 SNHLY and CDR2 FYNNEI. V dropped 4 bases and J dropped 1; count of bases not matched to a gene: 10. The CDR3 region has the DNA TGTGCCAGCAGTGCTAGCGGGAGGACGTATGTAGGCACAGATACGCAGTATTTT. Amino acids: CASSASGRTYVGTDTQYF.

Here the CDR3 reads CASNPVLGAREQFF. The CDR3 DNA is TGTGCCAGCAACCCAGTACTAGGGGCGAGAGAGCAGTTCTTC. The chain couples TRBV28 to TRBJ2-1; perhaps D is TRBD1 or TRBD2 (5 bases each). V dropped 7 bases and J dropped 10 bases, with 20 bases sitting between them. Germline V gives CDR1 MDHEN, CDR2 SYDVKM. CDR3 length: 14 residues. Drawing the rest from reference TRBV28 and TRBJ2-1, the complete variable domain is DVKVTQSSRYLVKRTGEKVFLECVQDMDHENMFWYRQDPGLGLRLIYFSYDVKMKEKGDIPEGYSVSREKKERFSLILESASTNQTSMYLCASNPVLGAREQFFGPGTRLTVL.

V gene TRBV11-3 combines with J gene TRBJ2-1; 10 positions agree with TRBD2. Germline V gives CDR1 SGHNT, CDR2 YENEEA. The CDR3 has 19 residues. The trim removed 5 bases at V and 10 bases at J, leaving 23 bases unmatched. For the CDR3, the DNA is TGTGCCAGCAGCGTGGGACTAGCGTTACTCTCTTTTCATCCGGGGGAGCAGTTCTTC. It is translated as CASSVGLALLSFHPGEQFF. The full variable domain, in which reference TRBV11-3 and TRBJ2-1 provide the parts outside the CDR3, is EAGVVQSPRYKIIEKKQPVAFWCNPISGHNTLYWYLQNLGQGPELLIRYENEEAVDDSQLPKDRFSAERLKGVDSTLKIQPAELGDSAVYLCASSVGLALLSFHPGEQFFGPGTRLTVL.

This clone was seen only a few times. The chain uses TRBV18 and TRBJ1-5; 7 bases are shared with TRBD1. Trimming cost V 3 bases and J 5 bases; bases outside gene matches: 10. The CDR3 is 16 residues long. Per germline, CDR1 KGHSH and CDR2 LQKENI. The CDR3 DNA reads TGTGCCAGCTCACCCTCTCGCCAGGGGGTCGATCAGCCCCAGCATTTT. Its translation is CASSPSRQGVDQPQHF.